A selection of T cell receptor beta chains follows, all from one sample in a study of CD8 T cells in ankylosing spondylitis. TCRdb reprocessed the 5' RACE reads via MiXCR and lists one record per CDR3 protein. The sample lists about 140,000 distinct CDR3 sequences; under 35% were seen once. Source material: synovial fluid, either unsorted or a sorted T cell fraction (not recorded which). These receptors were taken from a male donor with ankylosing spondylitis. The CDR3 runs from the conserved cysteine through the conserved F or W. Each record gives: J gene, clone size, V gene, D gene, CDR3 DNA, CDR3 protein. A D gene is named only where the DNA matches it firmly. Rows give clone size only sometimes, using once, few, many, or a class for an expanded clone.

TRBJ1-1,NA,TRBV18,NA,TGTGCCAGCTCACCACTCCGGGGGGAAGAAGCTTTCTTT,CASSPLRGEEAFF
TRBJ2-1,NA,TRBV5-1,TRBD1,TGCGCCAGCAGCTCCGGGGACAGGGTCAATGAGCAGTTCTTC,CASSSGDRVNEQFF
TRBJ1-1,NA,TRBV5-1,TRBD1,TGCGCCAGCAGCTGGGACAGGGTGACTGAAGCTTTCTTT,CASSWDRVTEAFF
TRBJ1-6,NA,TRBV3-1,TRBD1,TGTGCCAGCAGAAACCGGGACAGGGAAAATAATTCACCCCTCCACTTT,CASRNRDRENNSPLHF
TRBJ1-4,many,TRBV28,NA,TGTGCCGGGAACAGGGCCAATGAAAAACTGTTTTTT,CAGNRANEKLFF
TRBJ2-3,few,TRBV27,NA,TGTGCCAGCAGTTTTTGGGGCACAGATACGCAGTATTTT,CASSFWGTDTQYF
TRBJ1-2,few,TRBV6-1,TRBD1,TGTGCCACCCGGACAGGGGGCAGCTATGGCTACACCTTC,CATRTGGSYGYTF
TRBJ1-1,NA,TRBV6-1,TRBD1,TGTGCCAGCAGTCCTCTAACAGGGGAGAACACTGAAGCTTTCTTT,CASSPLTGENTEAFF
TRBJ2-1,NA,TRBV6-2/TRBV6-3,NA,TGTGCCAGCAGACGGCCGGGGAGCTCCTACAATGAGCAGTTCTTC,CASRRPGSSYNEQFF
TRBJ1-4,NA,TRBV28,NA,TGTGCCAGCAGTCCACCCGGGGCAGGTGGTAGGGAAAAACTGTTTTTT,CASSPPGAGGREKLFF
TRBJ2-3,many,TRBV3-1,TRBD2,TGTGCCAGCAGCCCCGGGGGGTTGAGCGTTACGCAGTATTTT,CASSPGGLSVTQYF
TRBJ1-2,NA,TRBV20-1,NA,TGCAGTGCGATAGACAGTGGCTACACCTTC,CSAIDSGYTF
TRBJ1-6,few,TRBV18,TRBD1,TGTGCCAGCTCACCACAGGGGGCCGGCTATAATTCACCCCTCCACTTT,CASSPQGAGYNSPLHF
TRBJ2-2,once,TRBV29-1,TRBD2,TGCAGCGTGGGGACTAGCGGGAAGGGCACCGGGGAGCTGTTTTTT,CSVGTSGKGTGELFF
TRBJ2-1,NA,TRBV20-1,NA,TGCAGAGTAGGTAACAACAACAATGAGCAGTTCTTC,CRVGNNNNEQFF
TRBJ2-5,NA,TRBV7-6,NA,TGTGCCAGCAACCTAGGCAGCCCCCAAGAGACCCAGTACTTC,CASNLGSPQETQYF
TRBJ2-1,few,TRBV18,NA,TGTGCCAGCTCACCCAACAGGGCTTGGGACAATGAGCAGTTCTTC,CASSPNRAWDNEQFF
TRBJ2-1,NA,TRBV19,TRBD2,TGTGCCAGTAGTCCACGACTAGCGGGGGGCCGAAATGAGCAGTTCTTC,CASSPRLAGGRNEQFF
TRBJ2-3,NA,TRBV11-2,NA,TGTGCCAGCAGCCCCGGGGTAATGTGGGATACGCAGTATTTT,CASSPGVMWDTQYF
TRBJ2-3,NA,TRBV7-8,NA,TGTGCCAGCAGCTTAGGTGTCATACCACCAGATACGCAGTATTTT,CASSLGVIPPDTQYF
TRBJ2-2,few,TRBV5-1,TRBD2,TGCGCCAGCCGACTAGCGGGGGTCAACACCGGGGAGCTGTTTTTT,CASRLAGVNTGELFF
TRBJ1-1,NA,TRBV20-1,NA,TGCAGTGCTCACGACGGGACAACCCTTGAAGCTTTCTTT,CSAHDGTTLEAFF
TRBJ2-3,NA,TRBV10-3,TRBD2,TGTGCCATCAGTGCCAGCGGGGCCCTCACAGATACGCAGTATTTT,CAISASGALTDTQYF
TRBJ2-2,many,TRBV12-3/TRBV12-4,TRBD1,TGTGCCAGCAGGAGTACAGGGGGATCAGGCGGGGAGCTGTTTTTT,CASRSTGGSGGELFF
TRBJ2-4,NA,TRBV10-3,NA,TGTGCCATCAGTGATGAGTATAGGGTCAACATTCAGTACTTC,CAISDEYRVNIQYF
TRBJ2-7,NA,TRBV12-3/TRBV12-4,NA,TGTGCCAGCAGTTTGTGGGGGTGGGGGTCCTACGAGCAGTACTTC,CASSLWGWGSYEQYF
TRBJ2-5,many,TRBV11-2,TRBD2,TGTGCCAGCAGCTTAGTGGCGGGAGGGACCCCGCGAGAAGAGACCCAGTACTTC,CASSLVAGGTPREETQYF
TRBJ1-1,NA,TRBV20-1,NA,TGCAGTGCTCACGACCGGGTCGAAGCTTTCTTT,CSAHDRVEAFF
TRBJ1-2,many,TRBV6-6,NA,TGTGCCAGCAGATCAGGACAGCTCTATGGCTACACCTTC,CASRSGQLYGYTF
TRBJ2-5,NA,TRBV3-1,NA,TGTGCCAGCAGCCAAGGACTATGGGAGACCCAGTACTTC,CASSQGLWETQYF
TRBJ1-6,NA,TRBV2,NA,TGTGCCAGCAGTGTGGGGACGGGGAATTCACCCCTCCACTTT,CASSVGTGNSPLHF
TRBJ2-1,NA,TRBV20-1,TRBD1,TGCAGTTCGACAGGGGGCATCTACAATGAGCAGTTCTTC,CSSTGGIYNEQFF
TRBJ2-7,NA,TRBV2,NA,TGTGCCAGCAGTGTGCTGTTGGCCTACGAGCAGTACTTC,CASSVLLAYEQYF
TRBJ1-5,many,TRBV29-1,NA,TGCAGCGTTGGAGACCGGGGGGATCAGCCCCAGCATTTT,CSVGDRGDQPQHF
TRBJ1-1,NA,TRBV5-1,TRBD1,TGCGCCAGCAGCCCTACAGGACAGGGCGCTGAAGCTTTCTTT,CASSPTGQGAEAFF
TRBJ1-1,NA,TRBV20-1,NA,TGCAGTGCCCCACCCGGACCTCTGCACGACACTGAAGCTTTCTTT,CSAPPGPLHDTEAFF
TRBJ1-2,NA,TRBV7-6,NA,TGTGCCAGCAGCTTAGGAGGGCCAGACGGAGGCTACACCTTC,CASSLGGPDGGYTF
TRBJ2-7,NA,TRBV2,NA,TGTGCCAGCAGTGAACGGGCTTTTCGTCGTCTGGGACGGACCCTCTCCTACGAGCAGTACTTC,CASSERAFRRLGRTLSYEQYF
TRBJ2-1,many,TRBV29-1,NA,TGCAGCGTAACCCCCTTCCTTGCCGGGGGCAATGAGCAGTTCTTC,CSVTPFLAGGNEQFF
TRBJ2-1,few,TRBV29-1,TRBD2,TGCAGCGTTTCTAGCGGGAGGGCCGGAGAGCAGTTCTTC,CSVSSGRAGEQFF
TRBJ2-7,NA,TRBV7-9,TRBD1,TGTGCCAGCAGTCTGGGACGGGACAGGGGCTACGAGCAGTACTTC,CASSLGRDRGYEQYF
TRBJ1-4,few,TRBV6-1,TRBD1,TGTGCCAGCACCGCCGGGACAGGCTTTGAAAAACTGTTTTTT,CASTAGTGFEKLFF
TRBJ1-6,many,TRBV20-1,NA,TGCAGTGCTAGAGTCAAGGTAGCGAGCTCCTATAATTCACCCCTCCACTTT,CSARVKVASSYNSPLHF
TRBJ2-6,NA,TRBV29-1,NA,TGCAGCGTTGGAGGGACAACCTTCTCTGGGGCCAACGTCCTGACTTTC,CSVGGTTFSGANVLTF
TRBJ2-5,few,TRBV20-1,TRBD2,TGCAGTGCTAGAGATACCTCCCGGGCTAGCGGGAGGGCCGGAGAGACCCAGTACTTC,CSARDTSRASGRAGETQYF
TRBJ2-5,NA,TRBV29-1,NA,TGCAGCGTTGACCCTGGGGCAGTCCAAGAGACCCAGTACTTC,CSVDPGAVQETQYF
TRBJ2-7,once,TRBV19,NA,TGTGCCAGCCGGGAGACAGGGAGATCGTACGAGCAGTACTTC,CASRETGRSYEQYF
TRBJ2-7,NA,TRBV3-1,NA,TGTGCCAGCAGCCAGGGGATATTGAGCGAGCAGTACTTC,CASSQGILSEQYF
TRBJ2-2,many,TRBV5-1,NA,TGCGCCAGCAGCTCAGCGAACACCGGGGAGCTGTTTTTT,CASSSANTGELFF
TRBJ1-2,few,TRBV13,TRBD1,TGTGCCAGCAGCCCCAGGGGGGCGGGGCTGACCTATGGCTACACCTTC,CASSPRGAGLTYGYTF
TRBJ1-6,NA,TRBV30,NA,TGTGCCTGGAGGAACAGGCAAAGCTCCTATAATTCACCCCTCCACTTT,CAWRNRQSSYNSPLHF